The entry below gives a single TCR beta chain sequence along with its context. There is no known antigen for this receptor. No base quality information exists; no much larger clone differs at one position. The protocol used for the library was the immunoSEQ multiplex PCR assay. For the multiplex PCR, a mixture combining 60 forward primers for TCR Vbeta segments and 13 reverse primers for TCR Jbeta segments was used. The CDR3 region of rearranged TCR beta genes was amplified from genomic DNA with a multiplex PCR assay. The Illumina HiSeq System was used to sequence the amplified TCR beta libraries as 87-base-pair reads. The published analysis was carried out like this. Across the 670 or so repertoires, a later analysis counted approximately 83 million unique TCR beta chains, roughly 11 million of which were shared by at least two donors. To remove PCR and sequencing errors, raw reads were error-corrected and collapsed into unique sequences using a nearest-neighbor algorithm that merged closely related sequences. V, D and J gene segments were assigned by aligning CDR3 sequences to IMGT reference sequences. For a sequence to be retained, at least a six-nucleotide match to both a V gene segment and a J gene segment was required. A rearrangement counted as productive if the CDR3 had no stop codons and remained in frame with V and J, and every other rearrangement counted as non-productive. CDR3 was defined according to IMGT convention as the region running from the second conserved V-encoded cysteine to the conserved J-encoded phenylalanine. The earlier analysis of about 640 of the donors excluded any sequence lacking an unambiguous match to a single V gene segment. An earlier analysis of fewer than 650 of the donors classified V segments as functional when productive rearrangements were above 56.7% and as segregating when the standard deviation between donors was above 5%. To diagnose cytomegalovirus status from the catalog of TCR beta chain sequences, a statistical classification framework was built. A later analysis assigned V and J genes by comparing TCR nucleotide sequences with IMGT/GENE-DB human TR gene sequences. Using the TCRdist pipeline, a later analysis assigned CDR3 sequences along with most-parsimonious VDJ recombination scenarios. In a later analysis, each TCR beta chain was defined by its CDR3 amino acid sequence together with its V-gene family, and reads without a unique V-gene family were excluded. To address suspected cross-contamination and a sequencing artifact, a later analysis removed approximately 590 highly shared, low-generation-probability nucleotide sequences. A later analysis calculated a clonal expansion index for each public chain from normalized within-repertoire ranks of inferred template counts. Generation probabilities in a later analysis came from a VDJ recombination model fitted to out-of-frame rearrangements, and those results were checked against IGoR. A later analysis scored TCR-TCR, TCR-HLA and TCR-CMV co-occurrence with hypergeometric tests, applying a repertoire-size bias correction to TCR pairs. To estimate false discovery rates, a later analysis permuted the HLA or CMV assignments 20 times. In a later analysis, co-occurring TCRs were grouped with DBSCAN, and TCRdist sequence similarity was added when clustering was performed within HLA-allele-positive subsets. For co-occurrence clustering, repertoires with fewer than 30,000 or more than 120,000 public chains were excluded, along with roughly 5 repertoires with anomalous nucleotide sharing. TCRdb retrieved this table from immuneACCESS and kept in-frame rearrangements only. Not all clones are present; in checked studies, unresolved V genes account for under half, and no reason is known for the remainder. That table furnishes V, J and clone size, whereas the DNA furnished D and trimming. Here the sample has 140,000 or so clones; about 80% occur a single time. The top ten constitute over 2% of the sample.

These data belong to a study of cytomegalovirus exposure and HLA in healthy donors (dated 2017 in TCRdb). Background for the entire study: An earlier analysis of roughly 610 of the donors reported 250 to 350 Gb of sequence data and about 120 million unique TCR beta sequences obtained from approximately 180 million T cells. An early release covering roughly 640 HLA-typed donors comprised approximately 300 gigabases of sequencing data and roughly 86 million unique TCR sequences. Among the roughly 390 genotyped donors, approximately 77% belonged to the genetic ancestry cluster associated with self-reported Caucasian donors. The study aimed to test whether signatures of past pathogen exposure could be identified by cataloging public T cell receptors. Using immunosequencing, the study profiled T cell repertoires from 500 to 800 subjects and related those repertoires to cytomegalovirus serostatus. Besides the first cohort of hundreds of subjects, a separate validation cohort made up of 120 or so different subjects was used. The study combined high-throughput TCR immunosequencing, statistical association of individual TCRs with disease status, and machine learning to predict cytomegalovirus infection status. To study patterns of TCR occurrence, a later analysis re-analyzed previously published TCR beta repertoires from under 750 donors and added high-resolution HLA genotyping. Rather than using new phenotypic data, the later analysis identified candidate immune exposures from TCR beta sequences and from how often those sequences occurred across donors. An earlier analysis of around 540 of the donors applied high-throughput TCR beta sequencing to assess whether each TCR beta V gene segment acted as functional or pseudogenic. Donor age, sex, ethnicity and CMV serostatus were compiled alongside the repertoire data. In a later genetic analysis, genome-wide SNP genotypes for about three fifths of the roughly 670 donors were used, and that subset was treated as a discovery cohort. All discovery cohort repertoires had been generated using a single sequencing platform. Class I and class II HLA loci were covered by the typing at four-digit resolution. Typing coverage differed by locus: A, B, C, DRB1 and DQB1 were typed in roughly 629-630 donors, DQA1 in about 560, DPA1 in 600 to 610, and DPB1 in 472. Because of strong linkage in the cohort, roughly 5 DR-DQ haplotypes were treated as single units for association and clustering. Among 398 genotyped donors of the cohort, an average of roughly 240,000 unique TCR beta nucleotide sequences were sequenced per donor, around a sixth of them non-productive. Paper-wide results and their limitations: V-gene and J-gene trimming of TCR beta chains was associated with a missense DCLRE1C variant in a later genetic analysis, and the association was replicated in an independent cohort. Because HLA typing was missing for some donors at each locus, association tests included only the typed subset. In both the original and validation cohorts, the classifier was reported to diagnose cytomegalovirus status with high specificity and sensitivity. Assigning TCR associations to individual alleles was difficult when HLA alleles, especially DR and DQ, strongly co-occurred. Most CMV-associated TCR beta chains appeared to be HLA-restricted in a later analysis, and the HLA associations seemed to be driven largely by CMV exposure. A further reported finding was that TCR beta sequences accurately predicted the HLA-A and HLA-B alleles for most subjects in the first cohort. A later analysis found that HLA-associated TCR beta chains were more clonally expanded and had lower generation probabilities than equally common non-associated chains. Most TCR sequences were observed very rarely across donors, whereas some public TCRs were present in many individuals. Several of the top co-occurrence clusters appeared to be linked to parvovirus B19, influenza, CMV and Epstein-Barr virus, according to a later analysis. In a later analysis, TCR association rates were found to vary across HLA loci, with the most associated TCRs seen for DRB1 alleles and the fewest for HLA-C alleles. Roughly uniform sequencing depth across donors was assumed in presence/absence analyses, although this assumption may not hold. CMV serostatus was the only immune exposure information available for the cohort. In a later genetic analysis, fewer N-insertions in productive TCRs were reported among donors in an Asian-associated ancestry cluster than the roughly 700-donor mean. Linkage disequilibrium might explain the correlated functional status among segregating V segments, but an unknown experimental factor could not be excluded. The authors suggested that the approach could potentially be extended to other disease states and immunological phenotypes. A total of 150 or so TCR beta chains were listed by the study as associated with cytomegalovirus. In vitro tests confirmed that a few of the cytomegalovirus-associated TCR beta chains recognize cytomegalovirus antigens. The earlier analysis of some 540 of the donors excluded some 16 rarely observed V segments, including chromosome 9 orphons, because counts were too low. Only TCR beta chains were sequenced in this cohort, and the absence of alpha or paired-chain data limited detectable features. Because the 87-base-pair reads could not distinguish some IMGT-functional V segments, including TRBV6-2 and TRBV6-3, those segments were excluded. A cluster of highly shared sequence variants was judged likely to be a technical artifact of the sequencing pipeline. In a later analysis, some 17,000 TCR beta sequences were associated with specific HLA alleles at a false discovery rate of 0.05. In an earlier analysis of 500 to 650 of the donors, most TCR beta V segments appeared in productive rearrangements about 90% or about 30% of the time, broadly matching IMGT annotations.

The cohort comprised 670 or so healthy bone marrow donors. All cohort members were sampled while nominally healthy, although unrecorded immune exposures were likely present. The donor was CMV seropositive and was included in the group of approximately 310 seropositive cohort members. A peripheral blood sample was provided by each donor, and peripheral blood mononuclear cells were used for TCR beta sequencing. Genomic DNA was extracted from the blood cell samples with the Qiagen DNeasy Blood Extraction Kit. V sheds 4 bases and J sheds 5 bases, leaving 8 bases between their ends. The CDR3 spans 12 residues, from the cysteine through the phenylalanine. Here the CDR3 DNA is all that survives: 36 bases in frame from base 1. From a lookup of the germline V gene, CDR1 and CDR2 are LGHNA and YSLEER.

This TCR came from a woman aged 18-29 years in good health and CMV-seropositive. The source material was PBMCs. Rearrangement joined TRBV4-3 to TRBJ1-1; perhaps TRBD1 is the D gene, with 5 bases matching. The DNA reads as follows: TGCGCCAGCAGCCCCGGGGGTACTGAAGCTTTCTTT. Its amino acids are CASSPGGTEAFF.